These 25 T cell receptor beta chains were all obtained from the same sample, sequenced in a study of tumor-infiltrating lymphocytes in primary liver carcinoma. Extraction of RNA together with DNA used about 20-34 mg of unsorted bulk tissue. From approximately 450 ng total RNA, TCR beta cDNA was generated with a primer in the constant region. Modified slightly, ARM-PCR produced TCR beta libraries over three nested multiplex PCR rounds. In the first two PCR rounds, TRBV1-TRBV30 forward primers were paired with a C-beta reverse primer, and each round lasted approximately 10 cycles. TCRdb reanalysed the multiplex PCR reads using MiXCR and keeps one entry per CDR3 protein. The sample holds 95,000 to 100,000 distinct CDR3 sequences, about 62% seen once. Sequencing input: liver tumor tissue from sampling region 2. Subset indicated: tumor region T2, inferior pole. These receptors were collected from a woman aged 60-70 years with primary liver carcinoma and hepatitis B virus infection.

About this clonotype: The conserved closing phenylalanine or tryptophan is absent in this CDR3, likely reflecting a read error. The rearrangement uses TRBV11-2 and TRBJ2-7, with D unclear. The CDR3 sequence is 12 residues long. Germline assignment: CDR1 SGHAT and CDR2 FQNNGV. CDR3: CDGSDPLYEQYS. The CDR3 DNA reads TGTGACGGCAGCGACCCCCTATACGAGCAGTACTCC.

With respect to this clonotype: At one of its ends the junction is not consistent with the germline gene, which may arise from a read error. The chain uses TRBV29-1 and TRBJ2-7; 7 bases align to TRBD1. This CDR3 contains 12 residues. Germline V gene sequence: CDR1 SQVTM, CDR2 ANQGSEA. DNA for the CDR3: TGTAGCGTGACGGGACAGTGCTACGAGCAGTACTTC. Amino acid sequence: CSVTGQCYEQYF.

This clonotype occurred a few times. The germline gene is not matched at one end of the junction; a read error may be the cause. This rearrangement joins TRBV11-2 to TRBJ1-1; D call uncertain. This CDR3 contains 14 residues. The V gene's germline CDR1 is SGHAT and CDR2 FQNNGV. CDR3 DNA sequence: TGTGCCAGCAGTAAGGACGGCTTGAACACTGAAGCCTTCTTT. Its protein product is CASSKDGLNTEAFF.

This clonotype was recorded at least ten times. The V gene is TRBV6-1, the J gene TRBJ2-5; D gene ambiguous. CDR1 MNHNS and CDR2 SASEGT come from the germline V gene. V dropped 4 bases and J dropped 2 bases, with 11 bases sitting between them. The CDR3 length is 14 residues. In DNA, the CDR3 is TGTGCCAGCAGTGTTCCGACGGAACAAGAGACCCAGTACTTC. Amino acids: CASSVPTEQETQYF.

This clonotype was counted once. The chain couples TRBV14 to TRBJ2-7, with D unresolved. Trimming cost V 3 bases and J 5 bases, with 14 bases left between them. The germline V gene has CDR1 SGHDN and CDR2 FVKESK. This CDR3 spans 14 amino acids. CDR3 coding DNA: TGTGCCAGCAGCCAGGTCGGGTATATAGACGAGCAGTACTTC. Amino acids: CASSQVGYIDEQYF.

In regard to this clonotype: A read error may be the cause here, since a much bigger clone is one base away. The chain joins TRBV5-1 to TRBJ2-5; maybe TRBD1 (6 bases). The germline gives CDR1 SGHRS, CDR2 YFSETQ. This CDR3 comprises 17 residues. CDR3 sequence (DNA): TGCGCCAGCAGCTCCCCGTCGCCCCGGGACACCCAAGAGACCAAGTACTTC. Translated: CASSSPSPRDTQETKYF. The full variable domain, rest sourced from reference TRBV5-1 and TRBJ2-5, is KAGVTQTPRYLIKTRGQQVTLSCSPISGHRSVSWYQQTPGQGLQFLFEYFSETQRNKGNFPGRFSGRQFSNSRSEMNVSTLELGDSALYLCASSSPSPRDTQETKYFGPGTRLLVL.

This chain joins TRBV11-2 and TRBJ2-1; 9 nucleotides agree with TRBD2. This CDR3 is built from 17 residues. Germline V CDR1 and CDR2: SGHAT, FQNNGV. The V segment lost 0 bases and the J segment 7 bases; nucleotides outside the gene matches: 10. The CDR3 nucleotides read TGTGCCAGCAGCTTAGATCCGGTGGCGGGAGGGCCGAATGAGCAGTTCTTC. This translates into CASSLDPVAGGPNEQFF.

About this clonotype: At one end, the junction sequence differs from germline, possibly due to a read error. The chain carries TRBV10-3 and TRBJ2-3; TRBD2 agrees at 10 bases. Germline CDR1 ENHRY, CDR2 SYGVKD. This CDR3 is built from 15 residues. CDR3 sequence: CATSDSGGPTDTQYF. CDR3 sequence (DNA): TGTGCCACCAGTGATAGCGGGGGGCCCACAGATACGCAGTATTTT.

On this clonotype itself: The junction and the germline gene differ at one end; a read error may be behind it. V and J are TRBV11-2 and TRBJ2-7, with D tentatively TRBD2 (5 bases). Germline loops: CDR1 SGHAT, CDR2 FQNNGV. This CDR3 contains 16 residues. The chain's CDR3 is CASSYDVRTSGSEHYF. The CDR3 nucleotides read TGTGCCAGCAGCTACGACGTGAGGACCTCGGGAAGCGAGCATTACTTC.

This clonotype is medium-sized by share. CDR3: CASSRGLVLQETQYF. The DNA of the CDR3 is TGTGCCAGCAGCCGGGGACTAGTCCTCCAAGAGACCCAGTACTTC. The rearrangement joins TRBV11-2 to TRBJ2-5; 8 bases match TRBD2. The CDR3 loop spans 15 amino acids. Trimming took 5 bases from V and 1 from J; bases not matched to a gene: 6. In germline, CDR1 is SGHAT, CDR2 FQNNGV.

Concerning this clonotype itself: It may be a read error: a sequence one base away is much more abundant. As the CDR3 is not closed by the conserved phenylalanine or tryptophan, this likely results from a read error. The chain links TRBV30 to TRBJ2-2; 7 bases agree with TRBD2. Germline CDR1 and CDR2: GTSNPN and SVGIG (reference sequence). V was pared by 2 bases and J by 3 bases, with 3 bases of the junction left unmatched. The CDR3 is 14 amino acids. CDR3 protein: CAWSSGVDTGELFL. Here the CDR3 DNA reads TGTGCCTGGAGTAGCGGGGTTGACACCGGGGAGCTGTTTCTT.

Notes on this clonotype: This CDR3 fails to terminate in the conserved phenylalanine or tryptophan, so it likely reflects a read error. The gene calls are TRBV11-2 and TRBJ2-7; 11 bases fit TRBD2. The germline V gene encodes CDR1 SGHAT and CDR2 FQNNGV. This CDR3 spans 16 amino acids. The CDR3 protein is CTSSSTGTSGIYEQYL. DNA of the CDR3: TGTACCAGCAGCTCGACTGGGACTAGCGGTATCTACGAGCAGTACTTG.

Concerning this clonotype: A read error may account for a junction end that differs from germline. The rearrangement links TRBV5-4 to TRBJ2-5; TRBD2 matches 10 bases. From germline, CDR1 is SGHNT and CDR2 YYREEE (reference sequence). The CDR3 has 16 residues. The CDR3 reads CASNLVLAGAGETQYF. The CDR3 bases are TGTGCCAGCAACTTGGTTCTAGCGGGAGCGGGCGAGACCCAGTACTTC.

This clonotype came up many times. This rearrangement joins TRBV7-9 to TRBJ2-3; tentative D call: TRBD2 (6 bases). Looked up from germline, CDR1 is SEHNR and CDR2 is FQNEAQ (reference sequence). Deletions cut 5 bases from V and 2 bases from J, with 17 bases between. The CDR3 sequence is 16 residues long. CDR3 DNA sequence: TGTGCCAGCAGCACTCGACTAGTAGAGGACACAGATACGCAGTATTTT. It specifies CASSTRLVEDTDTQYF.

Details on this clonotype: A read error may be the cause here, since a much bigger clone is one base away. The chain has TRBV7-8 and TRBJ2-4; D is unclear. The germline CDR1 and CDR2 sequences are SGHVS and FQNEAQ. CDR3 length equals 14 residues. The CDR3 nucleotides read TGTGTCAGAAGCTTAGAGAGGGCCAAAAACATTCAGTACTTC. It yields the protein CVRSLERAKNIQYF.

In the case of this clonotype: No conserved phenylalanine or tryptophan ends this CDR3, so it is likely a read error. V gene TRBV11-3 combines with J gene TRBJ1-6; D is ambiguous. V lost 5 bases and J 8 bases, leaving 16 bases between the germline ends. CDR1 is SGHNT and CDR2 is YENEEA in the germline V gene. This CDR3 has 15 residues. The CDR3 coding sequence is TGTGCCAGCAGCCCTCTCGAGGCGGGAGATTCACCCCTCCACTCT. It translates to CASSPLEAGDSPLHS.

A note on this clonotype: A read error is possible here, since a much larger clone lies one base away. This sequence joins TRBV10-3 and TRBJ1-6; 10 bases line up with TRBD1. The CDR3 runs to 16 residues. CDR1 is ENHRY and CDR2 is SYGVKD in the germline V gene. CDR3 protein: CAISESGQGINSLLHF. The CDR3 DNA follows: TGTGCCATCAGTGAGTCGGGACAGGGGATTAATTCACTCCTCCACTTT.

This clonotype was seen only once. An end of the junction does not agree with germline; a read error may underlie this. J is TRBJ1-1 and V is TRBV5-4; D perhaps matches TRBD1 (6 bases). CDR3 size: 17 residues. CDR1 SGHNT and CDR2 YYREEE come from the germline V gene (reference sequence). The CDR3 bases are TGTGCCAGCAGCCCGCTGGTAGGGGGGGCAGGCGCCACTGAAGCTTTCTTC. Protein sequence: CASSPLVGGAGATEAFF.

Worth noting for this clonotype: The conserved closing phenylalanine or tryptophan is absent in this CDR3, likely reflecting a read error. V usage is TRBV11-2 and J usage is TRBJ2-3; 9 positions agree with TRBD1. The CDR3 totals 14 residues. Germline lookup yields CDR1 SGHAT and CDR2 FQNNGV. CDR3 sequence (DNA): TGTACCAGTAGCGCACGACAGGGGGGGGATACGCAGTATCTT. It encodes CTSSARQGGDTQYL.

Note on this clonotype: A read error may produce the germline difference seen at one junction end. The chain has TRBV29-1 and TRBJ2-3; 8 bases fit TRBD2. Germline V gene sequence: CDR1 SQVTM, CDR2 ANQGSEA. The CDR3 sequence is 13 residues long. The CDR3 coding sequence is TGCAGCGTTGACGGACTAGCAGCAGATACGCTGTATTTT. Its protein is CSVDGLAADTLYF.

The chain joins TRBV11-2 to TRBJ2-3; TRBD2 aligns across 8 bases. CDR1 SGHAT and CDR2 FQNNGV come from the germline V gene. CDR3 length: 15 residues. The CDR3 DNA reads as TGTGTCAACAGCTCGGGACTAGAGGGACCAGATACGCAGTATTTT. It codes for CVNSSGLEGPDTQYF. Using reference TRBV11-2 and TRBJ2-3 for the parts outside the CDR3, the full variable domain is EAGVAQSPRYKIIEKRQSVAFWCNPISGHATLYWYQQILGQGPKLLIQFQNNGVVDDSQLPKDRFSAERLKGVDSTLKIQPAKLEDSAVYLCVNSSGLEGPDTQYFGPGTRLTVL.

The V gene is TRBV5-5, the J gene TRBJ2-7, with D maybe TRBD1 (5 bases). With 8 bases removed from V and 7 bases from J, the gap between germline ends came to 28 bases. This CDR3 spans 16 amino acids. Germline V gene lookup returns CDR1 SGHKS and CDR2 YYEKEE (reference sequence). DNA for the CDR3: TGTGCCAGTAGCCTCAGACAGCCCGCTCTCTATGGGGAGCAGTACTTC. Translation gives CASSLRQPALYGEQYF.

The rearrangement links TRBV12-1 to TRBJ2-2; no DNA check was done on the table's D call, TRBD2. TRBV12-1 is assigned pseudogene status. There are 16 residues in the CDR3. CDR3 in DNA: TGTGCCGGCATCGCGGGGGGGCACACGAACACCGTGGAGCTGTTTTTT. Translating gives CAGIAGGHTNTVELFF.

The V and J genes are TRBV12-3 or TRBV12-4 and TRBJ1-1, with 8 nucleotides matching TRBD1. The length of the CDR3 is 13 residues. This CDR3 is CVGTQGAYTEAFF. In nucleotides, the CDR3 is TGTGTCGGCACCCAGGGGGCTTATACTGAAGCTTTCTTT.

Points on this clonotype: Being one base from a much bigger clone, this may be a read error. Because it lacks the conserved phenylalanine or tryptophan at the end, this CDR3 is likely a read error. This rearrangement joins TRBV28 to TRBJ2-2; 9 bases fit TRBD1. After removal of 8 bases from V and 3 bases from J, the junction contained 10 bases not matched to a gene. The CDR3 consists of 16 residues. Per the germline V gene, CDR1 is MDHEN and CDR2 is SYDVKM. The CDR3 here is CASCPPDRGYTGELFL. DNA for the CDR3: TGTGCCAGCTGCCCCCCCGACAGGGGGTACACCGGGGAGCTGTTTCTT.